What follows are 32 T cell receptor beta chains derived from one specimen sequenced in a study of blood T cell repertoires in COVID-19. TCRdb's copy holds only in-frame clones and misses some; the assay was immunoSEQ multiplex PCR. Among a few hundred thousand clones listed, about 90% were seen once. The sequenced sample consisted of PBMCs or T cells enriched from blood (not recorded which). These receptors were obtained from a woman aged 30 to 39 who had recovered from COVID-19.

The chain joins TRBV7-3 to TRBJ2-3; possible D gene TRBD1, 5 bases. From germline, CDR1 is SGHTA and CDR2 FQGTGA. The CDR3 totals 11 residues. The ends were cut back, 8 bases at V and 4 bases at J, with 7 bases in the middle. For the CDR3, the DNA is TGTGCCAGCGCAGGGTCAGATACGCAGTATTTT. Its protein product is CASAGSDTQYF.

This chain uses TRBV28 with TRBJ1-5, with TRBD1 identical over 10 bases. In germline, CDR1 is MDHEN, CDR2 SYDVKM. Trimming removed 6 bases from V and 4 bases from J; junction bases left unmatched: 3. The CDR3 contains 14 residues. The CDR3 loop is CASRPGQGNQPQHF. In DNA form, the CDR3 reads TGTGCCAGCAGGCCGGGACAGGGGAATCAGCCCCAGCATTTT.

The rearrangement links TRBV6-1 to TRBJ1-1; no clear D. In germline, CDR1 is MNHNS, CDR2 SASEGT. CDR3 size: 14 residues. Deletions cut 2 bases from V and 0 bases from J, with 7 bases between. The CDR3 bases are TGTGCCAGCAGTGAACTTACAATGAACACTGAAGCTTTCTTT. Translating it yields CASSELTMNTEAFF.

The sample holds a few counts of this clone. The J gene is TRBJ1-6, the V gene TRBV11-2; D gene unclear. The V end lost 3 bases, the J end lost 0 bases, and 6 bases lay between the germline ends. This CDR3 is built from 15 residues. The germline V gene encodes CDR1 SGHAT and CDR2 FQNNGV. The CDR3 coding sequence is TGTGCCAGCAGCTTGACTTACTCCTATAATTCACCCCTCCACTTT. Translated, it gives CASSLTYSYNSPLHF.

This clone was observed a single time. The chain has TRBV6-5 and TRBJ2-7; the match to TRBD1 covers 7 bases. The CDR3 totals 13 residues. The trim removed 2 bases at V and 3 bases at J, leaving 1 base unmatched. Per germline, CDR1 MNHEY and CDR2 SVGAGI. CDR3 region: CASSYGDSYEQYF. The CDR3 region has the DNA TGTGCCAGCAGTTACGGGGACAGCTACGAGCAGTACTTC.

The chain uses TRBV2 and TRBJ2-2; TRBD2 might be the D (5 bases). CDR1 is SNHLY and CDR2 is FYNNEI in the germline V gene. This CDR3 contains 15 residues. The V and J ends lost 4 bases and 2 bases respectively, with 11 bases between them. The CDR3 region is CASSVEGINTGELFF. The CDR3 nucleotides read TGTGCCAGCAGTGTTGAGGGAATTAACACCGGGGAGCTGTTTTTT.

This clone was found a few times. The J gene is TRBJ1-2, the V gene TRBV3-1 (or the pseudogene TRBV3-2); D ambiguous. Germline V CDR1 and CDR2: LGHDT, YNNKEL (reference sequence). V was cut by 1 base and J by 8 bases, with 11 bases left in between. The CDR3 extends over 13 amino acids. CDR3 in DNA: TGTGCCAGCAGCCAAGTCCCGGCGGGGGGCTACACCTTC. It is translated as CASSQVPAGGYTF.

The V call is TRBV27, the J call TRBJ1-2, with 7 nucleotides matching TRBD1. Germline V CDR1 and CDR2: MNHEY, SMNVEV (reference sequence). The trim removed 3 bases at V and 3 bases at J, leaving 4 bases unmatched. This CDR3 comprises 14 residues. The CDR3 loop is CASSFWTGDYGYTF. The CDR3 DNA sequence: TGTGCCAGCAGTTTCTGGACAGGCGACTATGGCTACACCTTC.

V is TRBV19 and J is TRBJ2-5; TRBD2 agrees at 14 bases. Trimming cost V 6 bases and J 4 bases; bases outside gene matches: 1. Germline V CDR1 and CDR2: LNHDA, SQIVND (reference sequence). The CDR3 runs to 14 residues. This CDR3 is CASRGTSGGETQYF. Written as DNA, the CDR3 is TGTGCCAGTAGGGGGACTAGCGGGGGAGAGACCCAGTACTTC.

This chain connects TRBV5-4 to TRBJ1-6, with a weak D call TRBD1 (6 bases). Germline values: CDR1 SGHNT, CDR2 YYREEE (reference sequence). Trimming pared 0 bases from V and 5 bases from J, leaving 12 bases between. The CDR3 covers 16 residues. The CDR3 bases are TGTGCCAGCAGCTTGGGCAGGGGAAGCAATAATTCACCCCTCCACTTT. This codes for CASSLGRGSNNSPLHF.

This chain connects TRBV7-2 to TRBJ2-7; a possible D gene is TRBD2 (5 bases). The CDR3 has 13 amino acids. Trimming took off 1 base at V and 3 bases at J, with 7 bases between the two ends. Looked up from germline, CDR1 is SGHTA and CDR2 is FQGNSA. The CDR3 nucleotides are TGTGCCAGCAGCTTAGGAGCGGACTACGAGCAGTACTTC. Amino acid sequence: CASSLGADYEQYF.

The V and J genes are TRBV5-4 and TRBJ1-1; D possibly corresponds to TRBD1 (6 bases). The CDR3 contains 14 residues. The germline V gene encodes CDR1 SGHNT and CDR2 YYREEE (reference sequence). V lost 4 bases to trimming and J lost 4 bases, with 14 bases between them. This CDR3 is CASSLPQGPTEAFF. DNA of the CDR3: TGTGCCAGCAGCCTTCCACAGGGCCCCACTGAAGCTTTCTTT.

The CDR3: CASSFGHRGLQETQYF. The CDR3 nucleotides read TGTGCCAGCAGCTTCGGTCACAGGGGGCTCCAAGAGACCCAGTACTTC. The chain joins TRBV5-4 to TRBJ2-5, with 9 bases aligning to TRBD1. The CDR3 sequence is 16 residues long. In germline, CDR1 is SGHNT, CDR2 YYREEE (reference sequence). Losses at the gene ends were 2 bases for V and 1 base for J; bases not matched to a gene: 6.

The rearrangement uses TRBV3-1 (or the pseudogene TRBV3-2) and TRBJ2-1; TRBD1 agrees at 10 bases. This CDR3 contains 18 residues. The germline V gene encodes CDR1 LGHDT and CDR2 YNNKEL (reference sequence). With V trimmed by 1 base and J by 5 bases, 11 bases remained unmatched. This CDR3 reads CASSQAAFPGQGNNEQFF. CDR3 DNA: TGTGCCAGCAGCCAAGCTGCCTTTCCGGGACAGGGGAACAATGAGCAGTTCTTC.

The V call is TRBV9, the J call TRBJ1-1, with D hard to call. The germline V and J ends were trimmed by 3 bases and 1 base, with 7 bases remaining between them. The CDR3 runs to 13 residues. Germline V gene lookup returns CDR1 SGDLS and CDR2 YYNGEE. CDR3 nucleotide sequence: TGTGCCAGCAGCGGAGACACGAACACTGAAGCTTTCTTT. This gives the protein CASSGDTNTEAFF. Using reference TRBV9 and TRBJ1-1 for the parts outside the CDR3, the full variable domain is DSGVTQTPKHLITATGQRVTLRCSPRSGDLSVYWYQQSLDQGLQFLIQYYNGEERAKGNILERFSAQQFPDLHSELNLSSLELGDSALYFCASSGDTNTEAFFGQGTRLTVV.

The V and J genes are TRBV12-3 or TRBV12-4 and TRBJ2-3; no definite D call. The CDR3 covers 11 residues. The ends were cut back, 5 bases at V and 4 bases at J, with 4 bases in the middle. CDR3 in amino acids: CASSAADTQYF. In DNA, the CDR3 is TGTGCCAGCAGTGCGGCAGATACGCAGTATTTT.

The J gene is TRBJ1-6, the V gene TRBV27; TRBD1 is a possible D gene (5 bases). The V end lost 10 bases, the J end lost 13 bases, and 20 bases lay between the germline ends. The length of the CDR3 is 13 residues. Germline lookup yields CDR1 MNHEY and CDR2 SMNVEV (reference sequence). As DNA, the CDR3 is TGTGCCACCTCGGGGGGTGGAATTTCGCCCCTCCACTTT. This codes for CATSGGGISPLHF.

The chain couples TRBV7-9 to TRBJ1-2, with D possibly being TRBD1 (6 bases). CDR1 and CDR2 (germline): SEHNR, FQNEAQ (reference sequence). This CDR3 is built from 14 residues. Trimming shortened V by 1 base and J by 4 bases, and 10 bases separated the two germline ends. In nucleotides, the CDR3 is TGTGCCAGCAGCTTAGGACAGGCTGTCTATGGCTACACCTTC. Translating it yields CASSLGQAVYGYTF.

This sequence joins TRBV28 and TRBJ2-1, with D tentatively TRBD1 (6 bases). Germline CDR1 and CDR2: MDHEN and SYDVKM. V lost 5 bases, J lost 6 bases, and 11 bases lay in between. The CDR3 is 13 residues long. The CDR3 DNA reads TGTGCCAGCAGTACAGGGTTGGTCAATGAGCAGTTCTTC. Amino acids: CASSTGLVNEQFF.

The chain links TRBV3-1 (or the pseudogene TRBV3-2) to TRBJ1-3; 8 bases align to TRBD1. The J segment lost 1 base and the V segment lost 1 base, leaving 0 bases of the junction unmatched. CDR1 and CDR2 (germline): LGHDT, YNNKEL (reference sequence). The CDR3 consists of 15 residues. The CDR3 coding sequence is TGTGCCAGCAGCCAAGGGACAGGGTCTGGAAACACCATATATTTT. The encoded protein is CASSQGTGSGNTIYF.

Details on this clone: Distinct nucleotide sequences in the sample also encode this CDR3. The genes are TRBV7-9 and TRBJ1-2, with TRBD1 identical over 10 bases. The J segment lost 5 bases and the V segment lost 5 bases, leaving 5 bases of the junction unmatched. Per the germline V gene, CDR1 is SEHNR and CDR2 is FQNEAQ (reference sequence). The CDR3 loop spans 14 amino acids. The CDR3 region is CASSPRTGGYGYTF. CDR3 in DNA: TGTGCCAGCAGCCCTCGGACAGGGGGTTATGGCTACACCTTC.

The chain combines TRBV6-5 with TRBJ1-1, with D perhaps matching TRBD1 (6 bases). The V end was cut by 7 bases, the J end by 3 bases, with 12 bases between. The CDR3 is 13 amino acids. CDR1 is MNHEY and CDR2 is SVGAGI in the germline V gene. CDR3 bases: TGTGCCAGCATCGGCCACAGGGACACTGAAGCTTTCTTT. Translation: CASIGHRDTEAFF.

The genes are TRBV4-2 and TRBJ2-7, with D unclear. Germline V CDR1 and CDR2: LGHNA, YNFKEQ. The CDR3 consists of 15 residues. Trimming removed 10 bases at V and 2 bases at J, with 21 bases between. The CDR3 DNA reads TGTGCCATCCCCCCACCACGGTCTAGACCCTACGAGCAGTACTTC. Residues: CAIPPPRSRPYEQYF.

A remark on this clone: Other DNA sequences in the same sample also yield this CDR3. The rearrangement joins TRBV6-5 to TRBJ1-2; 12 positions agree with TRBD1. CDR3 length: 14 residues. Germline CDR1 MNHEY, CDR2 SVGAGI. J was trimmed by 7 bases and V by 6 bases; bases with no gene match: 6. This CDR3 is CASRPGQGAGGYTF. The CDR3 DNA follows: TGTGCCAGCAGACCGGGACAGGGGGCGGGTGGCTACACCTTC.

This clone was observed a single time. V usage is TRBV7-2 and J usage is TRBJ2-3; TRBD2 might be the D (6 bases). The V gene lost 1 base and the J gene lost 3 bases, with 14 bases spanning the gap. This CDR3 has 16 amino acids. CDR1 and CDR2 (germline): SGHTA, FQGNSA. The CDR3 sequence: CASSLDFLDYTDTQYF. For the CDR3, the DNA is TGTGCCAGCAGCTTAGATTTTCTGGACTATACAGATACGCAGTATTTT.

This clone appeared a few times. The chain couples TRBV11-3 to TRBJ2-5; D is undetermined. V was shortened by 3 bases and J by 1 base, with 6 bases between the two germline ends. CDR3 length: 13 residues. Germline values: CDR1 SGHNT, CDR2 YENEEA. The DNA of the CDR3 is TGTGCCAGCAGCTTGGGCGTCCAAGAGACCCAGTACTTC. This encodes CASSLGVQETQYF. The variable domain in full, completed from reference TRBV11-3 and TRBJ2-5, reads EAGVVQSPRYKIIEKKQPVAFWCNPISGHNTLYWYLQNLGQGPELLIRYENEEAVDDSQLPKDRFSAERLKGVDSTLKIQPAELGDSAVYLCASSLGVQETQYFGPGTRLLVL.

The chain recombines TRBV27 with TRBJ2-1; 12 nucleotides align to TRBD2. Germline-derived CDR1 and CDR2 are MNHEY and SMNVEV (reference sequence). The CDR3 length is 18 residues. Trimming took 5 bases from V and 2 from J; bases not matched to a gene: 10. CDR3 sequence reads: CASSLTRLAGAPYNEQFF. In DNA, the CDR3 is TGTGCCAGCAGTCTCACCCGACTAGCGGGAGCCCCCTACAATGAGCAGTTCTTC.

CDR3 sequence reads: CASSIRGPSYEQYF. In DNA, the CDR3 is TGTGCCAGTAGTATCAGGGGCCCATCTTACGAGCAGTACTTC. The chain couples TRBV19 to TRBJ2-7, with D maybe TRBD1 (6 bases). CDR3 length: 14 amino acids. Germline loops: CDR1 LNHDA, CDR2 SQIVND (reference sequence). Trimming removed 3 bases at V and 4 bases at J, with 13 bases between.

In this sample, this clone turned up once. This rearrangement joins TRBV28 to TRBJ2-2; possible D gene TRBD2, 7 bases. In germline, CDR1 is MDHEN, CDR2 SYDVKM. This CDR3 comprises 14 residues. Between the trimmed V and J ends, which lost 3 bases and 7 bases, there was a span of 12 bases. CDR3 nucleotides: TGTGCCAGCAGTTTCGGGGGGCAGGGCGGGGAGCTGTTTTTT. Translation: CASSFGGQGGELFF.

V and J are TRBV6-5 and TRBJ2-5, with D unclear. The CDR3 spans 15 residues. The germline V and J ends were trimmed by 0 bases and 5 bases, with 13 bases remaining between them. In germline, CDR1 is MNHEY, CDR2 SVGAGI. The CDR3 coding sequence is TGTGCCAGCAGTTACTCCAGTTTATCCGCCGAGACCCAGTACTTC. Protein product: CASSYSSLSAETQYF.

The DNA of the CDR3 is TGTGCCAGCTCTATAGCGGGAGGGATGCACGAGCAGTACTTC. Its translation is CASSIAGGMHEQYF. The chain uses TRBV18 and TRBJ2-7, with TRBD2 matching over 11 bases. Trimming cost V 6 bases and J 5 bases; bases outside gene matches: 6. The CDR3 is 14 amino acids. Germline V CDR1 and CDR2: KGHSH, LQKENI.

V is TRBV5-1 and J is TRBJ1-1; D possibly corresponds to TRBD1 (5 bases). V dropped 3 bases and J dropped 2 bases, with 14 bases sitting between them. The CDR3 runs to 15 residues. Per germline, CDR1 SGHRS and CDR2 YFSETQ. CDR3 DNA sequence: TGCGCCAGCAGCTGGACCCCAGGGCCCAACACTGAAGCTTTCTTT. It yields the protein CASSWTPGPNTEAFF.